The 10 T cell receptor beta chains given below trace back to one sample, sequenced in a study of control samples from healthy donors and cancer patients (dated by TCRdb to the early 2020s). Library preparation employed the immunoSEQ multiplex PCR assay. TCRdb carries this immuneACCESS record with in-frame sequences only. Its versions omit some clonotypes, under half of them owing to an unresolved V gene in the studies checked, with the rest unexplained. The sample table shows about 100,000 clones, and 85% to 95% are seen once. The ten largest clones capture around 8.5% of the sample. Sequencing input: blood. The receptors were gathered from a young man in good health.

V and J are TRBV20-1 and TRBJ2-1; D is unclear. V was clipped by 6 bases and J by 12 bases, with 15 bases between them. Looked up from germline, CDR1 is DFQATT and CDR2 is SNEGSKA (reference sequence). The CDR3 has 11 residues. The CDR3 loop reads CSAGSPKGQFF. The CDR3, as DNA: TGCAGTGCCGGGTCCCCCAAGGGGCAGTTCTTC.

This chain connects TRBV30 to TRBJ1-2, with 11 bases aligning to TRBD1. Per germline, CDR1 GTSNPN and CDR2 SVGIG (reference sequence). The J segment lost 7 bases and the V segment lost 5 bases, leaving 3 bases of the junction unmatched. The CDR3 loop spans 12 amino acids. Written as DNA, the CDR3 is TGTGCCTGGGGACAGGGGGCGCTTGGCTACACCTTC. Its protein is CAWGQGALGYTF.

The J gene is TRBJ2-2, the V gene TRBV10-1; 12 nucleotides agree with TRBD2. Per the germline V gene, CDR1 is WNHNN and CDR2 is SYGVQD (reference sequence). V was pared by 8 bases and J by 0 bases, with 4 bases of the junction left unmatched. This CDR3 is built from 16 residues. CDR3 coding DNA: TGCGCCAGCCCTTGGACTAGCGGGGCGAACACCGGGGAGCTGTTTTTT. Protein: CASPWTSGANTGELFF.

The chain's CDR3 is CASSVGGRYNEKLFF. The CDR3, as DNA: TGTGCCAGCAGCGTAGGAGGCAGATATAATGAAAAACTGTTTTTT. The V gene is TRBV9, the J gene TRBJ1-4; no definite D call. The CDR3 runs to 15 residues. V gave up 0 bases and J gave up 4 bases, with 10 bases separating them. CDR1 SGDLS and CDR2 YYNGEE come from the germline V gene.

The chain combines TRBV9 with TRBJ2-1; D tentatively fits TRBD1 or TRBD2 (5 bases each). Between the trimmed V and J ends, which lost 4 bases and 4 bases, there was a span of 15 bases. The CDR3 loop spans 15 amino acids. Germline assignment: CDR1 SGDLS and CDR2 YYNGEE. This chain's CDR3 is CASSPRDGVYNEQFF. As DNA, the CDR3 is TGTGCCAGCAGCCCCCGGGACGGGGTATACAATGAGCAGTTCTTC.

V and J are TRBV7-9 and TRBJ2-6, with unresolved D. Germline assignment: CDR1 SEHNR and CDR2 FQNEAQ (reference sequence). The CDR3 is 15 amino acids. V lost 5 bases, J lost 0 bases, and 8 bases lay in between. CDR3 amino acids: CASSQKDSGANVLTF. CDR3 nucleotides: TGTGCCAGCAGCCAAAAAGACTCTGGGGCCAACGTCCTGACTTTC.

V is TRBV7-6 and J is TRBJ2-1, with TRBD2 matching over 9 bases. This CDR3 region has 21 residues. Per germline, CDR1 SGHVS and CDR2 FNYEAQ. After removal of 0 bases from V and 4 bases from J, the junction contained 19 bases not matched to a gene. CDR3 sequence (DNA): TGTGCCAGCAGCTTAGCGGTCAGGGGGGTTACTAGCGGGTCTGATTACAATGAGCAGTTCTTC. Its translation is CASSLAVRGVTSGSDYNEQFF. The full variable domain, rest sourced from reference TRBV7-6 and TRBJ2-1, is GAGVSQSPRYKVTKRGQDVALRCDPISGHVSLYWYRQALGQGPEFLTYFNYEAQQDKSGLPNDRFSAERPEGSISTLTIQRTEQRDSAMYRCASSLAVRGVTSGSDYNEQFFGPGTRLTVL.

V usage is TRBV5-1 and J usage is TRBJ2-7; 7 bases line up with TRBD1. The V segment lost 4 bases and the J segment 2 bases; nucleotides outside the gene matches: 6. Germline lookup yields CDR1 SGHRS and CDR2 YFSETQ. The CDR3 is 14 amino acids. CDR3 amino acids: CASSAGQATYEQYF. CDR3 coding DNA: TGCGCCAGCAGCGCAGGACAGGCCACCTACGAGCAGTACTTC.

The CDR3 DNA is TGCAGCGTTTATGTTCTCTTCCAAGCTTTCTTT. It translates to CSVYVLFQAFF. The chain employs TRBV29-1 and TRBJ1-1; no clear D. Trimming removed 5 bases from V and 9 bases from J, with 13 bases in between. In germline, CDR1 is SQVTM, CDR2 ANQGSEA. The CDR3 extends over 11 amino acids. The entire variable domain, with the rest obtained from reference TRBV29-1 and TRBJ1-1, is as follows: SAVISQKPSRDICQRGTSLTIQCQVDSQVTMMFWYRQQPGQSLTLIATANQGSEATYESGFVIDKFPISRPNLTFSTLTVSNMSPEDSSIYLCSVYVLFQAFFGQGTRLTVV.

The rearrangement joins TRBV3-1 (or the pseudogene TRBV3-2) to TRBJ1-2; 8 bases match TRBD1. Trimming cost V 4 bases and J 4 bases; bases outside gene matches: 8. Germline CDR1 LGHDT, CDR2 YNNKEL (reference sequence). The CDR3 length is 15 residues. CDR3 in DNA: TGTGCCAGCAGCCTAGGACAGGGAAGTAGCTATGGCTACACCTTC. It is translated as CASSLGQGSSYGYTF.